The 3 T cell receptor beta chains in this list originate from one sample, sequenced in a study of T cell responses to AZD1222 COVID-19 vaccine. Assay used: immunoSEQ multiplex PCR; TCRdb lists only in-frame clones, some missing. The data show about 93,000 clones, roughly 90% seen once. This material consisted of peripheral blood, taken on day 0 of MenACWY control vaccination. The origin of the receptors is an adult in good health.

The J gene is TRBJ2-7, the V gene TRBV7-3; 8 nucleotides line up with TRBD1. The V gene end was trimmed by 5 bases and the J gene end by 1 base; junction bases not matched to a gene: 16. The CDR3 spans 18 residues. Germline values: CDR1 SGHTA, CDR2 FQGTGA. In nucleotides, the CDR3 is TGTGCCAGCAGCCCACCCGGCGACAGGGGCAATTATTCCTACGAGCAGTACTTC. Translating it yields CASSPPGDRGNYSYEQYF. The full variable domain, its missing parts supplied by reference TRBV7-3 and TRBJ2-7, is GAGVSQTPSNKVTEKGKYVELRCDPISGHTALYWYRQSLGQGPEFLIYFQGTGAADDSGLPNDRFFAVRPEGSVSTLKIQRTERGDSAVYLCASSPPGDRGNYSYEQYFGPGTRLTVT.

The J gene is TRBJ1-2, the V gene TRBV7-2; 7 bases match TRBD1. With V trimmed by 1 base and J by 3 bases, 5 bases remained unmatched. The CDR3 contains 15 residues. Germline CDR1 reads SGHTA; CDR2 reads FQGNSA. CDR3 nucleotide sequence: TGTGCCAGCAGCTTAGAACAGGGGATCTACTATGGCTACACCTTC. The encoded protein is CASSLEQGIYYGYTF. The full variable domain, completed using reference TRBV7-2 and TRBJ1-2, is GAGVSQSPSNKVTEKGKDVELRCDPISGHTALYWYRQSLGQGLEFLIYFQGNSAPDKSGLPSDRFSAERTGGSVSTLTIQRTQQEDSAVYLCASSLEQGIYYGYTFGSGTRLTVV.

The chain links TRBV7-2 to TRBJ1-1; D ambiguous. The CDR3 consists of 13 residues. Germline V gene lookup returns CDR1 SGHTA and CDR2 FQGNSA. Between the trimmed V and J ends, which lost 2 bases and 8 bases, there was a span of 12 bases. CDR3 coding DNA: TGTGCCAGCAGCTTATCTCACGTGATGGAAGCTTTCTTT. As protein: CASSLSHVMEAFF.